This T cell receptor (beta chain) was obtained from a study of shared clonotypes between healthy human individuals. V dropped 3 bases and J dropped 3 bases, with 16 bases sitting between them. The CDR3 runs to 16 residues. The germline CDR1 and CDR2 sequences are SNHLY and FYNNEI. It was CD45RO-negative cells, positively selected for CCR7, that made up naive CD8 cells, with terminally differentiated effector memory CD45RA+ cells excluded. Caucasian adults living in Nashville, Tennessee, provided all samples. Evenly divided among several immunoSEQ plates was the genomic DNA of each subset. Libraries were prepared by immunoSEQ multiplex PCR; TCRdb keeps only in-frame clonotypes and omits some of them. The sample yields about 2.1 million clones, around 93% seen once. As regards this clone: Its antigen remains unidentified.

Findings and limits, study-wide: Incomplete sequencing of sorted subsets was indicated by rarefaction despite large depth.

Specimen: naive CD8+ T cells from PBMCs. The source of this sequence is a young man in good health. Some clones in this sample may be carry-over from other donors' samples. The chain joins TRBV2 to TRBJ2-3; D may correspond to TRBD1 or TRBD2 (5 bases each). This CDR3 is CASSDLGEGVTDTQYF. CDR3 coding DNA: TGTGCCAGCAGTGATCTCGGGGAAGGGGTGACAGATACGCAGTATTTT.